Reported below is one TCR beta chain. This sample is drawn from a study of T cells after yellow fever vaccination. TCRdb reprocessed the 5' RACE reads via MiXCR and lists one record per CDR3 protein. The data show about 510,000 distinct CDR3 sequences, just over 20% seen once. This CDR3 region has 12 residues. V was trimmed by 5 bases and J by 6 bases, leaving 11 bases between them. From germline, CDR1 is SEHNR and CDR2 FQNEAQ (reference sequence). The sequences come from PBMCs, collected 21 days after the first yellow fever vaccination. This TCR came from a man aged 18 to 29 who received the YFV17D yellow fever vaccine. The V gene is TRBV7-9, the J gene TRBJ2-7; the D call may be TRBD1 or TRBD2 (5 bases each). CDR3 nucleotides: TGTGCCAGCAGCACGACAGAGGGCGAGCAGTACTTC. It encodes CASSTTEGEQYF.